The rows below give T cell receptor beta chains drawn from one sample of a study of control samples from healthy donors and cancer patients. Profiling relied on immunoSEQ multiplex PCR, and the TCRdb table lists in-frame clones only, not all of them. The sample yields 90,000 to 110,000 clones, around 89% seen once. Sequencing was carried out using blood. Receptor source: a woman aged 45-65 years in good health. The CDR3 runs from the conserved cysteine through the conserved F or W. The order of the fields is J gene, D gene, V gene, clone size, CDR3 protein, CDR3 DNA. D genes are given only for firm matches. Clone size is shown for a subset of rows, as once, few, many or a class of expanded clone.

J: TRBJ2-1
D: TRBD2
V: TRBV11-3
size: -
CDR3: CASSLDSLRAGGLGNEQFF
DNA: TGTGCCAGCAGCTTAGATTCCCTCCGGGCGGGAGGGCTGGGCAATGAGCAGTTCTTC

J: TRBJ2-3
D: TRBD2
V: TRBV7-3
size: -
CDR3: CASSLVSSGGAGTDTQYF
DNA: TGTGCCAGCAGCTTAGTGTCTAGCGGGGGGGCCGGCACAGATACGCAGTATTTT

J: TRBJ2-4
D: TRBD1
V: TRBV25-1
size: few
CDR3: CASSETGTGTIQYF
DNA: TGTGCCAGCAGTGAGACCGGGACAGGGACCATTCAGTACTTC

J: TRBJ2-7
D: -
V: TRBV18
size: once
CDR3: CASSPPVGRSSYEQYF
DNA: TGTGCCAGCTCACCACCGGTTGGCCGGAGCTCCTACGAGCAGTACTTC

J: TRBJ1-2
D: TRBD1
V: TRBV6-5
size: -
CDR3: CASSLTTGNGYTF
DNA: TGTGCCAGCAGTCTCACGACAGGGAACGGCTACACCTTC

J: TRBJ2-3
D: -
V: TRBV7-2
size: few
CDR3: CASSSPPWSGDREDTQYF
DNA: TGTGCCAGCAGCTCACCCCCCTGGTCGGGGGATAGGGAGGATACGCAGTATTTT

J: TRBJ2-3
D: -
V: TRBV27
size: -
CDR3: CASSLMGWPSTDTQYF
DNA: TGTGCCAGCAGTTTAATGGGGTGGCCTAGCACAGATACGCAGTATTTT

J: TRBJ2-5
D: -
V: TRBV19
size: -
CDR3: CASSEEALRGLQYF
DNA: TGTGCCAGTAGTGAAGAGGCCTTAAGGGGTTTACAGTACTTC

J: TRBJ1-5
D: -
V: TRBV19
size: once
CDR3: CASNEGREPQHF
DNA: TGTGCCAGTAACGAGGGAAGGGAGCCCCAGCATTTT

J: TRBJ1-2
D: TRBD1
V: TRBV5-1
size: -
CDR3: CASSLGDSYNYGYTF
DNA: TGCGCCAGCAGCTTGGGGGACAGCTACAACTATGGCTACACCTTC

J: TRBJ2-6
D: -
V: TRBV4-3
size: -
CDR3: CASSQKWGPATGANVLTF
DNA: TGCGCCAGCAGCCAAAAATGGGGCCCAGCCACCGGGGCCAACGTCCTGACTTTC

J: TRBJ2-5
D: -
V: TRBV19
size: -
CDR3: CASKAGSSTQYF
DNA: TGTGCCAGTAAAGCAGGGTCGTCGACCCAGTACTTC

J: TRBJ2-1
D: -
V: TRBV4-3
size: -
CDR3: CASSQRDSLLRNEQFF
DNA: TGCGCCAGCAGCCAGCGGGACTCCCTACTCCGCAATGAGCAGTTCTTC

J: TRBJ2-5
D: -
V: TRBV6-2/TRBV6-3
size: -
CDR3: CASSYGAASHLETQYF
DNA: TGTGCCAGCAGTTACGGGGCGGCCAGCCATTTGGAGACCCAGTACTTC

J: TRBJ1-1
D: -
V: TRBV18
size: -
CDR3: CASSRESGNTEAFF
DNA: TGTGCCAGCTCACGAGAATCTGGGAACACTGAAGCTTTCTTT

J: TRBJ1-5
D: -
V: TRBV18
size: -
CDR3: CASSQTPEVGNQPQHF
DNA: TGTGCCAGCTCACAGACACCGGAGGTGGGCAATCAGCCCCAGCATTTT

J: TRBJ1-5
D: -
V: TRBV2
size: few
CDR3: CASSEAGRFNQPQHF
DNA: TGTGCCAGCAGTGAAGCGGGAAGATTCAATCAGCCCCAGCATTTT

J: TRBJ2-3
D: -
V: TRBV19
size: -
CDR3: CASSHTTDTQYF
DNA: TGTGCCAGTAGTCATACCACAGATACGCAGTATTTT

J: TRBJ1-5
D: TRBD1
V: TRBV12-3/TRBV12-4
size: -
CDR3: CASTGQLNQPQHF
DNA: TGTGCCAGCACGGGACAGTTAAATCAGCCCCAGCATTTT

J: TRBJ2-5
D: TRBD1
V: TRBV7-2
size: -
CDR3: CASSLRVTGYEETQYF
DNA: TGTGCCAGCAGCTTACGAGTGACAGGGTATGAGGAGACCCAGTACTTC

J: TRBJ1-6
D: TRBD1
V: TRBV28
size: -
CDR3: CASSPYDRANSPLHF
DNA: TGTGCCAGCAGTCCCTACGACAGGGCAAATTCACCCCTCCACTTT

J: TRBJ2-3
D: -
V: TRBV7-2
size: -
CDR3: CASSFPGDGDTQYF
DNA: TGTGCCAGCAGTTTCCCGGGAGATGGAGATACGCAGTATTTT

J: TRBJ2-1
D: TRBD2
V: TRBV11-3
size: -
CDR3: CASSKGTSGNAEQFF
DNA: TGTGCCAGCAGCAAGGGGACTAGCGGGAACGCCGAGCAGTTCTTC

J: TRBJ1-2
D: -
V: TRBV3-1/TRBV3-2
size: -
CDR3: CASSSFFGYTF
DNA: TGTGCCAGCAGTAGTTTCTTCGGCTACACCTTC

J: TRBJ1-6
D: -
V: TRBV7-9
size: -
CDR3: CASSENTLNSPLHF
DNA: TGTGCCAGCAGCGAAAATACACTCAATTCACCCCTCCACTTT

J: TRBJ1-1
D: -
V: TRBV29-1
size: -
CDR3: CSVLVMNTEAFF
DNA: TGCAGCGTTTTGGTAATGAACACTGAAGCTTTCTTT

J: TRBJ1-1
D: -
V: TRBV7-2
size: -
CDR3: CASKRGLNTEAFF
DNA: TGTGCCAGCAAAAGGGGATTGAACACTGAAGCTTTCTTT

J: TRBJ2-5
D: TRBD2
V: TRBV7-2
size: -
CDR3: CASTLSGIQETQYF
DNA: TGTGCCAGCACTCTCAGCGGGATACAAGAGACCCAGTACTTC

J: TRBJ2-3
D: -
V: TRBV10-3
size: -
CDR3: CASQPDGPDTQYF
DNA: TGTGCCAGCCAGCCCGATGGACCAGATACGCAGTATTTT

J: TRBJ2-3
D: -
V: TRBV9
size: -
CDR3: CASSVVTATDTQYF
DNA: TGTGCCAGCAGCGTAGTAACAGCCACAGATACGCAGTATTTT

J: TRBJ1-2
D: -
V: TRBV2
size: -
CDR3: CATEVGQQHQNYGYTF
DNA: TGTGCCACCGAAGTTGGACAGCAACATCAAAACTATGGCTACACCTTC

J: TRBJ2-6
D: -
V: TRBV27
size: -
CDR3: CASSLGAPQGSGANVLTF
DNA: TGTGCCAGCAGTTTAGGGGCTCCCCAGGGGTCTGGGGCCAACGTCCTGACTTTC

J: TRBJ1-1
D: TRBD1
V: TRBV5-4
size: -
CDR3: CASSPDSTGGGNEAFF
DNA: TGTGCCAGCAGCCCAGACTCGACAGGGGGCGGAAATGAAGCTTTCTTT

J: TRBJ2-2
D: TRBD2
V: TRBV12-5
size: -
CDR3: CASGVLAGGNTGELFF
DNA: TGTGCTAGTGGTGTCTTAGCGGGAGGGAACACCGGGGAGCTGTTTTTT

J: TRBJ1-2
D: -
V: TRBV6-2/TRBV6-3
size: -
CDR3: CASSLLGNTSPGYTF
DNA: TGTGCCAGCAGTTTGCTGGGTAACACAAGCCCTGGCTACACCTTC

J: TRBJ2-7
D: -
V: TRBV11-2
size: -
CDR3: CASSITGLSYEQYF
DNA: TGTGCCAGCAGCATCACAGGACTCTCCTACGAGCAGTACTTC

J: TRBJ1-4
D: -
V: TRBV27
size: few
CDR3: CASSLGRLNEKLFF
DNA: TGTGCCAGCAGTCTGGGACGGCTTAATGAAAAACTGTTTTTT

J: TRBJ2-7
D: TRBD1
V: TRBV19
size: -
CDR3: CASSIGTAVYEQYF
DNA: TGTGCCAGTAGTATCGGGACAGCAGTCTACGAGCAGTACTTC

J: TRBJ1-2
D: -
V: TRBV12-3/TRBV12-4
size: -
CDR3: CASSFLANYGYTF
DNA: TGTGCCAGCAGTTTCTTGGCTAACTATGGCTACACCTTC

J: TRBJ1-1
D: -
V: TRBV10-3
size: -
CDR3: CAISEGWGGTEAFF
DNA: TGTGCCATCAGTGAAGGCTGGGGAGGGACTGAAGCTTTCTTT

J: TRBJ1-2
D: -
V: TRBV30
size: -
CDR3: CACFDGFNYGYTF
DNA: TGTGCCTGTTTCGACGGATTTAACTATGGCTACACCTTC

J: TRBJ2-1
D: -
V: TRBV7-2
size: -
CDR3: CASSSNDLGNEQFF
DNA: TGTGCCAGCAGCTCTAACGATCTTGGAAATGAGCAGTTCTTC

J: TRBJ2-6
D: -
V: TRBV30
size: -
CDR3: CAWSVRRPNSGANVLTF
DNA: TGTGCCTGGAGTGTACGTAGGCCAAACTCTGGGGCCAACGTCCTGACTTTC

J: TRBJ1-5
D: TRBD1
V: TRBV18
size: -
CDR3: CASSPSTGGSQPQHF
DNA: TGTGCCAGCTCACCAAGTACAGGGGGTAGTCAGCCCCAGCATTTT

J: TRBJ1-1
D: -
V: TRBV11-2
size: few
CDR3: CASTRLITEAFF
DNA: TGTGCCAGCACCAGACTCATCACTGAAGCTTTCTTT

J: TRBJ1-5
D: -
V: TRBV7-2
size: few
CDR3: CASSFLFSNQPQHF
DNA: TGTGCCAGCAGCTTCCTTTTTAGCAATCAGCCCCAGCATTTT

J: TRBJ1-4
D: -
V: TRBV29-1
size: -
CDR3: CSVRTGGRATNEKLFF
DNA: TGCAGCGTGCGCACGGGGGGGCGGGCAACTAATGAAAAACTGTTTTTT

J: TRBJ2-3
D: -
V: TRBV5-8
size: -
CDR3: CASNYGQYTDTQYF
DNA: TGTGCCAGCAACTACGGGCAGTACACAGATACGCAGTATTTT

J: TRBJ2-3
D: -
V: TRBV5-6
size: -
CDR3: CASSLPLLGGTDTQYF
DNA: TGTGCCAGCAGCTTACCTTTGTTGGGGGGCACAGATACGCAGTATTTT

J: TRBJ2-3
D: TRBD2
V: TRBV4-2
size: -
CDR3: CASSQEWSGGDTQYF
DNA: TGTGCCAGCAGCCAAGAGTGGTCGGGGGGAGATACGCAGTATTTT

J: TRBJ2-4
D: -
V: TRBV25-1
size: -
CDR3: CASIGGGGLGNIQYF
DNA: TGTGCCAGCATTGGAGGGGGGGGTTTGGGAAACATTCAGTACTTC

J: TRBJ2-2
D: TRBD1
V: TRBV5-4
size: -
CDR3: CASSLVGQGTGELFF
DNA: TGTGCCAGCAGCTTGGTGGGACAGGGCACCGGGGAGCTGTTTTTT

J: TRBJ2-3
D: TRBD1
V: TRBV7-2
size: -
CDR3: CASSLVGQDTDTQYF
DNA: TGTGCCAGCAGCTTAGTGGGACAGGACACAGATACGCAGTATTTT

J: TRBJ1-4
D: -
V: TRBV10-1
size: -
CDR3: CASRHGRTTF
DNA: TGCGCCAGCAGACACGGACGGACCACTTTT

J: TRBJ2-5
D: -
V: TRBV15
size: -
CDR3: CATSRVGHQETQYF
DNA: TGTGCCACCAGCAGAGTGGGACACCAAGAGACCCAGTACTTC

J: TRBJ1-1
D: -
V: TRBV6-1
size: -
CDR3: CASSGPLTYTNTEAFF
DNA: TGTGCCAGCAGTGGGCCTCTTACTTACACGAACACTGAAGCTTTCTTT

J: TRBJ2-7
D: -
V: TRBV2
size: -
CDR3: CASGSYYEQYF
DNA: TGTGCCAGCGGTAGTTACTACGAGCAGTACTTC

J: TRBJ1-4
D: -
V: TRBV18
size: -
CDR3: CASSPRDGPTNEKLFF
DNA: TGTGCCAGCTCACCTCGAGACGGGCCAACTAATGAAAAACTGTTTTTT

J: TRBJ1-1
D: TRBD1
V: TRBV6-1
size: -
CDR3: CASSDQGARNTEAFF
DNA: TGTGCCAGCAGTGACCAGGGGGCGAGGAACACTGAAGCTTTCTTT